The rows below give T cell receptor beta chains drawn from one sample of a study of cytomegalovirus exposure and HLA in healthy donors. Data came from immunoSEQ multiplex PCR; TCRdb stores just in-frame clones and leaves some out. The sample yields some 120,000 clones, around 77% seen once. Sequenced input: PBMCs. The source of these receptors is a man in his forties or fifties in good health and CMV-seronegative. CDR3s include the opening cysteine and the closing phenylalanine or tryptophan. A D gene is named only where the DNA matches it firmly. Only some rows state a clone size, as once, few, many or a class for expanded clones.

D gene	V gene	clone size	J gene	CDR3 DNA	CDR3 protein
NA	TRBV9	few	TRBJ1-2	TGTGCCAGCAGCAACCCGGAGAGGGGGTACTATGGCTACACCTTC	CASSNPERGYYGYTF
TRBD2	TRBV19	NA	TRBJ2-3	TGTGCCAGTAGTAACCCACAAACTAGCGGGCGCACAGATACGCAGTATTTT	CASSNPQTSGRTDTQYF
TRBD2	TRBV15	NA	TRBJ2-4	TGTGCCACCAGCTTGTCTTTGCGGGAGGGGGTCAAAAACATTCAGTACTTC	CATSLSLREGVKNIQYF
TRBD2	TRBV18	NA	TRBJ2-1	TGTGCCAGCTCTCCCGGGGGACTAGCGGGAAACAATGAGCAGTTCTTC	CASSPGGLAGNNEQFF
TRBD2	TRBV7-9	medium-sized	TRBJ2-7	TGTGCCAGCAGAAAAACTTACCGACTAGCGGGAGGGAGGGAGGACGAGCAGTACTTC	CASRKTYRLAGGREDEQYF
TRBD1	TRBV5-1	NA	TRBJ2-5	TGCGCCAGCAGCTTGCTGCAGGGGGCGGGTGAGACCCAGTACTTC	CASSLLQGAGETQYF
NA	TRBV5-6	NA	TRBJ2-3	TGTGCCAGCAGCGACCCAGGGTCTCTCCCAGATACGCAGTATTTT	CASSDPGSLPDTQYF
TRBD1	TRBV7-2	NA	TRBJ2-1	TGTGCCAGCAGCACCCAGGACAGGGGTTTTGGCAATGAGCAGTTCTTC	CASSTQDRGFGNEQFF
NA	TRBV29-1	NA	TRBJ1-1	TGCAGCGTCAGTACAGGGATAAACACTGAAGCTTTCTTT	CSVSTGINTEAFF
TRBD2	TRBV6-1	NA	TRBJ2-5	TGTGTCGCGGGAGGGGAGACCCAGTACTTC	CVAGGETQYF
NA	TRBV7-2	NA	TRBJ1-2	TGTGCCAGCAGCTTAGTGTACGACAGTTCGGGTGGCTACACCTTC	CASSLVYDSSGGYTF
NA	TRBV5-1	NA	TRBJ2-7	TGCGCCAGCAGGGGTCTGGGGGCAGGCGAGCAGTACTTC	CASRGLGAGEQYF
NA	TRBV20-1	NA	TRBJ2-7	TGCAGTGCCAGGGTCTGGGAGCAGTACTTC	CSARVWEQYF
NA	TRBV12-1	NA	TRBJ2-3	TGTGCCAGCAGCTTTGTCTCAGATACGCAGTATTTT	CASSFVSDTQYF